This T cell receptor beta chain was found in a study of T cells in Graves' hyperthyroidism and ophthalmopathy. Only a few counts were recorded for this clonotype. What it binds is unknown. Study findings and constraints: Most expanded thyroid clonotypes above 0.001 recurred in blood. Ophthalmopathy, which appeared later, was predicted by the model a median about 5.9 months before onset.

RNA transcripts gave rise to amplified TCR beta CDR3 regions. Initially, a first-round RT-PCR of the TCR CDR3 employed the HTBI primer set. TCRdb passed the multiplex PCR reads through MiXCR, listing each CDR3 protein once. Of roughly 400,000 distinct CDR3 sequences in the sample, roughly 25% were seen once. V dropped 7 bases and J dropped 3; count of bases not matched to a gene: 8. The CDR3 extends over 15 amino acids. The genes are TRBV12-3 or TRBV12-4 and TRBJ2-3; 9 bases are a match to TRBD1. Material for sequencing was blood. This TCR was recovered from a man aged 50-60 years with Graves' hyperthyroidism. The CDR3 DNA reads TGTGCCAGCAATGGCGGGACAGGGTTTACAGATACGCAGTATTTT. It translates to CASNGGTGFTDTQYF.